In this sample, the clone carrying this TCR beta chain turned up once. TCRdb keeps only in-frame clones here, not all; method: immunoSEQ multiplex PCR. The table lists about 2.3 million clones, about 90% of them singletons, with roughly 0.34% in the top ten. These data come from a study of shared clonotypes between healthy human individuals. The CDR3 consists of 15 residues. V gave up 4 bases and J gave up 3 bases; unmatched junction bases: 10. CDR1 and CDR2 from the germline V gene are SGHDT and YYEEEE. This sequence originates from a man between 18 and 35 years old in good health. Some clones in this sample may be carry-over from other donors' samples. Material for sequencing was naive CD4+ T cells from PBMCs. This sample's subset: CD45RA+ positively selected. The V and J genes are TRBV5-6 and TRBJ2-7; 7 bases agree with TRBD2. CDR3 sequence (DNA): TGTGCCAGCAGCCGAAAGGCCAGCGGGGTCTACGAGCAGTACTTC. It is translated as CASSRKASGVYEQYF. The full variable domain, its missing parts supplied by reference TRBV5-6 and TRBJ2-7, is DAGVTQSPTHLIKTRGQQVTLRCSPKSGHDTVSWYQQALGQGPQFIFQYYEEEERQRGNFPDRFSGHQFPNYSSELNVNALLLGDSALYLCASSRKASGVYEQYFGPGTRLTVT.